This T cell receptor beta chain is from a study of cytomegalovirus exposure and HLA in healthy donors. PCR primers comprised 60 Vbeta and 13 Jbeta primers. Measured with immunoSEQ multiplex PCR; TCRdb has only the in-frame clones, and not every one. The sample contains 140,000 to 150,000 clones, more than 8% of which appear only once. In regard to this clone: Other DNA sequences within the sample encode an identical CDR3.

V lost 3 bases and J 1 base, leaving 13 bases between the germline ends. CDR3 length: 16 amino acids. Germline assignment: CDR1 LNHNV and CDR2 YYDKDF (reference sequence). The V and J genes are TRBV15 and TRBJ2-4; perhaps TRBD2 as D (6 bases). Sample: PBMCs. The sequence derives from a man aged 50 or older in good health and CMV-seronegative. As DNA, the CDR3 is TGTGCCACCAGCAGGGGGGGTCAGGTGGCCAAAAACATTCAGTACTTC. This gives the protein CATSRGGQVAKNIQYF.